This record looks at one T cell receptor (beta chain) sequence and its context. Its antigen is unknown. Germline loops: CDR1 DFQATT, CDR2 SNEGSKA (reference sequence). The CDR3 is 13 residues long. Trimming removed 5 bases from V and 0 bases from J, with 8 bases in between. CD8+ and CD4+ T cells from blood underwent TCR beta sequencing. Included as multiple sclerosis controls were treatment-naive patients who had stable or active relapsing-remitting disease. This entry is derived from a study of CD8 T cells in Susac syndrome. Study-level results: The number of individuals included in the study's TCR sequencing and HLA analysis was acknowledged as relatively small.

Reverse transcription of about 0.5 to 1 ug RNA used random hexamers. Across 54 Vbeta and 13 Jbeta, immunoSEQ multiplex PCR amplified TCR beta CDR3. Using its own MiXCR run on the immunoSEQ multiplex PCR reads, TCRdb lists one record per CDR3 protein. The sample lists 160,000 or so distinct CDR3 sequences; less than 95% were seen once. Material for sequencing was CD4+ T cells from PBMCs. The receptor was isolated from a human donor with multiple sclerosis. The rearrangement uses TRBV20-1 and TRBJ2-1; weak D call: TRBD2 (5 bases). The CDR3 DNA follows: TGCAGTGCTCCTCGGGACTCCTACAATGAGCAGTTCTTC. Translating it yields CSAPRDSYNEQFF.